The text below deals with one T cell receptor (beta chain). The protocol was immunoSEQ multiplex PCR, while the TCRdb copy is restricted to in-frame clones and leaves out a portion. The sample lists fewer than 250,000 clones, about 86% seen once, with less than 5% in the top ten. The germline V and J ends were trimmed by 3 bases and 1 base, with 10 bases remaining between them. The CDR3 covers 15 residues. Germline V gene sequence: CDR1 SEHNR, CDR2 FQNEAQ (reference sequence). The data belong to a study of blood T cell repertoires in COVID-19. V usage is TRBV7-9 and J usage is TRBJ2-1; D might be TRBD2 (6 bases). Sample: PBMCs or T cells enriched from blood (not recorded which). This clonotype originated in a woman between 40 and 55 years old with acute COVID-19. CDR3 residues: CASSFIADSYNEQFF. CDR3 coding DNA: TGTGCCAGCAGCTTTATAGCGGATTCCTACAATGAGCAGTTCTTC.